This TCR beta chain appears in the sequencing data of a study of cytomegalovirus exposure and HLA in healthy donors. Study-level information: Out of 180 million or so T cells, an earlier analysis found some 110 million unique TCR beta sequences in total.

With regard to this clone: Its matching antigen is unknown.

Findings of the study overall: Fewer N-insertions (relative to the roughly 630-donor mean) were reportedly seen in an Asian-associated ancestry cluster in a later analysis. Several top significant clusters appeared, in a later analysis, to be linked to common viral pathogens. Relative to equally common others, HLA-associated TCR beta chains showed greater clonal expansion in a later analysis.

Primers for the PCR totalled 60 Vbeta and 13 Jbeta. Produced via immunoSEQ multiplex PCR; TCRdb's table is partial and in-frame only. Of 170,000 or so clones in the sample, about 80% are singletons; the top ten hold 0.69%. The CDR3 loop spans 17 amino acids. V was clipped by 2 bases and J by 1 base, with 16 bases between them. In germline, CDR1 is SGHRS, CDR2 YFSETQ. This TCR was sampled from a woman between 40 and 50 years old in good health and CMV-seronegative. The chain recombines TRBV5-1 with TRBJ1-5, with D tentatively TRBD1 (5 bases). The specimen sequenced was PBMCs. DNA of the CDR3: TGCGCCAGCAGCTTAGGACCAACAGGAACGAGCAATCAGCCCCAGCATTTT. Its translation is CASSLGPTGTSNQPQHF.